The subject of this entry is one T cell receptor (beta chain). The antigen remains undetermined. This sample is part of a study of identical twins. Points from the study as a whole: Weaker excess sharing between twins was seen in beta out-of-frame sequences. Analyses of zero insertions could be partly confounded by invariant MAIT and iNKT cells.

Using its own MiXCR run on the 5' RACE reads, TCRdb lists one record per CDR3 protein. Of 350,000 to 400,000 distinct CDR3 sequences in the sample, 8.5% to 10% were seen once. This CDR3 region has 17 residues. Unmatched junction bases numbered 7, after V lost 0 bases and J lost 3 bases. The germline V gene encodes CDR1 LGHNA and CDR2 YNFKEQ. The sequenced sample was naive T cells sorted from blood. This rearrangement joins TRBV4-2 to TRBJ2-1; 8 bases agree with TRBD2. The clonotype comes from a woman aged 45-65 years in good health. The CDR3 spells CASSQDFQLAVYNEQFF. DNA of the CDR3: TGTGCCAGCAGCCAAGATTTTCAACTAGCGGTCTACAATGAGCAGTTCTTC.